This T cell receptor beta chain was sequenced in a study of T cells in localized non-small cell lung cancer. The germline V and J ends were trimmed by 2 bases and 6 bases, with 14 bases remaining between them. Germline V gene lookup returns CDR1 LNHDA and CDR2 SQIVND (reference sequence). The CDR3 sequence is 15 residues long. Generated by immunoSEQ multiplex PCR, the TCRdb table keeps only in-frame clones and is missing some. This table holds roughly 2,900 clones, 35% to 40% found once. About this clone: The target antigen is unknown.

Study outcomes and limitations: Within adjacent lung there appeared a median roughly 60 of the top 100 tumor clones. The study sequenced only one region of the tumor. As a result, intratumor heterogeneity could not be excluded and remains possible. Uninvolved adjacent lung showed the highest T cell clonality, exceeding tumor.

This clonotype was sampled from a male donor older than 55 with stage I squamous cell lung carcinoma. This rearrangement joins TRBV19 to TRBJ1-5; D uncertain. The sequencing used lung tumor tissue, collected before any cancer treatment. Written as DNA, the CDR3 is TGTGCCAGTAGTATAAACCCCGAAGGAGCTCAGCCCCAGCATTTT. Its protein is CASSINPEGAQPQHF.